Below are 8 T cell receptor beta chains sequenced from a single sample in a study of T cells in Graves' hyperthyroidism and ophthalmopathy. Researchers took RNA transcripts and amplified the TCR beta CDR3 regions from them. During a first-round RT-PCR of the TCR CDR3, the HTBI primer set was used. TCRdb passed the multiplex PCR reads through MiXCR, listing each CDR3 protein once. The data hold almost 600,000 distinct CDR3 sequences, with roughly 14% observed a single time. Sequenced input: blood. The receptors stem from a woman in her 30s with Graves' hyperthyroidism that later progressed to Graves' ophthalmopathy.

This clonotype was seen more than once but under ten times. This sequence may be a read error, since a much larger clone differs from it by one base. The chain links TRBV30 to TRBJ1-1; maybe TRBD1 (6 bases). V was cut by 5 bases and J by 0 bases, with 10 bases left in between. This CDR3 comprises 13 residues. Germline CDR1 and CDR2: GTSNPN and SVGIG (reference sequence). CDR3 amino acids: CAWGGQLNTEAFF. The CDR3 DNA reads TGTGCCTGGGGTGGACAGTTGAACACTGAAGCTTTCTTT. The whole variable domain, remainder taken from reference TRBV30 and TRBJ1-1, is SQTIHQWPATLVQPVGSPLSLECTVEGTSNPNLYWYRQAAGRGLQLLFYSVGIGQISSEVPQNLSASRPQDRQFILSSKKLLLSDSGFYLCAWGGQLNTEAFFGQGTRLTVV.

A word on this clonotype: A read error may explain this, as a much larger clone is one base away. V is TRBV11-2 and J is TRBJ1-2; 8 bases align to TRBD1. In germline, CDR1 is SGHAT, CDR2 FQNNGV. The CDR3 covers 15 residues. The CDR3 here is CASSLTQGENSGYTF. For the CDR3, the DNA is TGTGCCAGCAGCCTCACACAGGGGGAAAACTCTGGCTACACCTTC. Full variable domain (missing parts from reference TRBV11-2 and TRBJ1-2): EAGVAQSPRYKIIEKRQSVAFWCNPISGHATLYWYQQILGQGPKLLIQFQNNGVVDDSQLPKDRFSAERLKGVDSTLKIQPAKLEDSAVYLCASSLTQGENSGYTFGSGTRLTVV.

J is TRBJ1-5 and V is TRBV28, with D uncertain. The CDR3 is made up of 8 amino acids. Germline V gives CDR1 MDHEN, CDR2 SYDVKM. The germline V and J ends were trimmed by 11 bases and 12 bases, with 8 bases remaining between them. CDR3 in amino acids: CAGKCQHF. The CDR3 DNA reads TGTGCCGGGAAGTGCCAGCATTTT.

Turning to this clonotype: Compared with germline, one end of the junction differs, possibly owing to a read error. V usage is TRBV15 and J usage is TRBJ2-2; D is perhaps TRBD1 (6 bases). Germline CDR1 and CDR2: LNHNV and YYDKDF (reference sequence). The CDR3 contains 12 residues. CDR3 loop: CATSRDTGDLFF. CDR3 coding DNA: TGTGCCACCAGCCGGGACACCGGGGATCTGTTTTTT.

The chain is built from TRBV14 and TRBJ1-2; possibly TRBD1 for D (6 bases). V was trimmed by 4 bases and J by 3 bases, leaving 21 bases between them. The CDR3 consists of 17 residues. Looked up from germline, CDR1 is SGHDN and CDR2 is FVKESK. CDR3 sequence: CASSPRYGTPYHYGYTF. For the CDR3, the DNA is TGTGCCAGCAGCCCTCGATACGGGACACCCTATCACTATGGCTACACCTTC.

In its sample, this clonotype was seen many times. CDR3 protein: CASSSLAASGGETQYF. The DNA for the CDR3 is TGTGCCAGCAGTTCCCTAGCCGCCTCAGGGGGGGAGACCCAGTACTTC. The rearrangement joins TRBV6-1 to TRBJ2-5, with D perhaps TRBD1 (7 bases). There are 16 residues in the CDR3. V shed 5 bases and J shed 5 bases, with 21 bases lying between them. Germline loops: CDR1 MNHNS, CDR2 SASEGT.

V gene TRBV4-1 combines with J gene TRBJ1-2; possibly TRBD1 for D (6 bases). V was shortened by 0 bases and J by 3 bases, with 17 bases between the two germline ends. CDR3 length: 17 amino acids. Looked up from germline, CDR1 is MGHRA and CDR2 is YSYEKL. CDR3 bases: TGCGCCAGCAGCCAAGAACCCGGACAGTCGGACGACTATGGCTACACCTTC. This translates into CASSQEPGQSDDYGYTF.

In this sample, this clonotype turned up many times. The rearrangement links TRBV7-2 to TRBJ2-7; the D gene is possibly TRBD2 (6 bases). The V and J ends lost 5 bases and 3 bases respectively, with 17 bases between them. CDR1 is SGHTA and CDR2 is FQGNSA in the germline V gene. This CDR3 has 15 amino acids. The CDR3 reads CASSPTSAGNYEQYF. CDR3 bases: TGTGCCAGCAGCCCGACTAGTGCGGGGAACTACGAGCAGTACTTC.